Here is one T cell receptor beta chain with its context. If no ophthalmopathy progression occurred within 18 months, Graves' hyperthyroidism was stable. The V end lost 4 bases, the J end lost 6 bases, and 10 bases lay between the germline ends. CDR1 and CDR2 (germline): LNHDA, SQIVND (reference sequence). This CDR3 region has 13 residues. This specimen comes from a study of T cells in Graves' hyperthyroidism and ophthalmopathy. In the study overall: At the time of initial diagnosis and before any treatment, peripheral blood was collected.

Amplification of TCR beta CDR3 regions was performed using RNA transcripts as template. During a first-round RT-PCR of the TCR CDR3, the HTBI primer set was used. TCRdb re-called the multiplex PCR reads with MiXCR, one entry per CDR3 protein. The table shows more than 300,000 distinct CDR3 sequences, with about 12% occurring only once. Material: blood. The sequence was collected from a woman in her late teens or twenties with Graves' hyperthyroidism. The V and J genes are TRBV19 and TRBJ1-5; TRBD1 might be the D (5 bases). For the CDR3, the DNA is TGTGCCAGTAGTACGGGACGTTTTCAGCCCCAGCATTTT. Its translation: CASSTGRFQPQHF. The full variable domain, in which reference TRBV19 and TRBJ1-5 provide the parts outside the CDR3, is DGGITQSPKYLFRKEGQNVTLSCEQNLNHDAMYWYRQDPGQGLRLIYYSQIVNDFQKGDIAEGYSVSREKKESFPLTVTSAQKNPTAFYLCASSTGRFQPQHFGDGTRLSIL.